This T cell receptor beta chain was retrieved from a study of response to subunit inactivated influenza vaccine. Notes on the study in general: The authors offered the suggestion that each seasonal influenza vaccination recruits few new T cells.

This clonotype has just a few counts. Its matching antigen is unknown. MiXCR, run by TCRdb on the RT-PCR reads, gives a single entry per CDR3 protein. The sample contains more than 250,000 distinct CDR3 sequences, 20% to 25% of which appear only once. V gave up 2 bases and J gave up 0 bases; unmatched junction bases: 7. CDR3 length: 18 amino acids. The germline V gene encodes CDR1 ENHRY and CDR2 SYGVKD. The sample was PBMCs from blood, taken 21 months after vaccination. The clonotype comes from a man between 50 and 69 years old who received an inactivated influenza vaccine. This chain connects TRBV10-3 to TRBJ2-1, with 10 positions matching TRBD1. Here the CDR3 DNA reads TGTGCCATCAGTGAGATCGGGACAGGGGTTAGCTCCTACAATGAGCAGTTCTTC. Its protein is CAISEIGTGVSSYNEQFF.